The sequence of this T cell receptor (beta chain) was determined in a study of blood T cell repertoires in COVID-19. As for the study in general: Specimens from acute and convalescent COVID-19 originated in the United States, Italy and Spain. PBMCs, B-cell-depleted T cells, or T cells provided the cDNA or gDNA that made up the material.

This clone came up a few times. Here immunoSEQ multiplex PCR was the method, and the copy in TCRdb shows in-frame clones only, minus some. The sample yields 70,000 to 100,000 clones, about 71% seen once. CDR3 length equals 14 residues. The V and J ends lost 2 bases and 5 bases respectively, with 13 bases between them. Germline V gene lookup returns CDR1 MDHEN and CDR2 SYDVKM. This chain uses TRBV28 with TRBJ2-7, with D tentatively TRBD1 (6 bases). Sequencing was carried out using peripheral blood. The receptor was derived from a woman in her fifties or sixties with acute or convalescent COVID-19. The CDR3 is CASSLSGGLNEQYF. DNA of the CDR3: TGTGCCAGCAGTTTAAGTGGGGGCCTGAACGAGCAGTACTTC.